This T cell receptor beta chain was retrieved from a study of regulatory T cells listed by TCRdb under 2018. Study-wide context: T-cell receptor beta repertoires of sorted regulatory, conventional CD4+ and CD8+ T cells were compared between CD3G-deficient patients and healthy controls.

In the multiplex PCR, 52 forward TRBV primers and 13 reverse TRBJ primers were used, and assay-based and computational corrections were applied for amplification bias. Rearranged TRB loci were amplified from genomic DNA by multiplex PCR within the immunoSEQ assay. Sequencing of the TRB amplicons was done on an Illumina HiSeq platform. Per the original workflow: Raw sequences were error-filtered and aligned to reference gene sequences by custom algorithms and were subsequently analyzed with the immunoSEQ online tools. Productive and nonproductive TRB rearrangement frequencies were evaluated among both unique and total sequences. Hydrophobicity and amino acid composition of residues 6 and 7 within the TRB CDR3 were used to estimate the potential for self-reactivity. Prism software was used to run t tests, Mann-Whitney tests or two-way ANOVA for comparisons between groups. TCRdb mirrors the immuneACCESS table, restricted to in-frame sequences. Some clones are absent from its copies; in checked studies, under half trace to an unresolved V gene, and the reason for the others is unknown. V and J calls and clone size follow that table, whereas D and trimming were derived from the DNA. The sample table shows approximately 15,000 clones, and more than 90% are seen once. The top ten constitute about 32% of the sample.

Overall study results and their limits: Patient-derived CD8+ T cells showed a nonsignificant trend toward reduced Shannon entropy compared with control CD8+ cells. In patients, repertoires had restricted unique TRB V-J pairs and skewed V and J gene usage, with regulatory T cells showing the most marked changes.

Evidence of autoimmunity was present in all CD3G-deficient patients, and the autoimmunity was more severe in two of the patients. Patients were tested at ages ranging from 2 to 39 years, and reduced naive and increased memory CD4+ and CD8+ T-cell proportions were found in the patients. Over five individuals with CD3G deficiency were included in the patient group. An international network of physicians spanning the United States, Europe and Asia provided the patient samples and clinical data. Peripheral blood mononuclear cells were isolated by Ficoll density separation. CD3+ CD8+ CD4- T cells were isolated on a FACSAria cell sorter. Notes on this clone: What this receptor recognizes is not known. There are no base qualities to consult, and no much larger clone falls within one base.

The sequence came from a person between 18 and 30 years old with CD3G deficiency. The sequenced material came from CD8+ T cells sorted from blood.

For the CDR3, the sequence is CSVFTGSGYTF. The nucleotide sequence reads as follows: TGCAGCGTCTTCACAGGGTCTGGCTACACCTTC. The V gene is TRBV29-1 and the J gene is TRBJ1-2, with TRBD1 as a weak D call on 6 bases. V and J are truncated by 6 bases and 7 bases respectively, leaving an intervening sequence of 12 bases. The CDR3 numbers 11 residues from cysteine through phenylalanine. The DNA shown is the 33-base CDR3, in frame from base 1. The germline V gene gives CDR1 as SQVTM and CDR2 as ANQGSEA. With the portions outside the CDR3 filled from the reference TRBV29-1 and TRBJ1-2 genes, the complete variable region becomes SAVISQKPSRDICQRGTSLTIQCQVDSQVTMMFWYRQQPGQSLTLIATANQGSEATYESGFVIDKFPISRPNLTFSTLTVSNMSPEDSSIYLCSVFTGSGYTFGSGTRLTVV.